One sample yielded the 4 T cell receptor beta chains listed below, sequenced in a study of early T cells in non-severe SARS-CoV-2 infection. TCRdb re-called the 5' RACE reads with MiXCR, one entry per CDR3 protein. The table includes 20,000 to 30,000 distinct CDR3 sequences, 4% to 5% detected once. Input material: whole blood. These receptors all come from an adult who was a healthcare worker with PCR-confirmed SARS-CoV-2 infection or an uninfected control (not recorded which).

This clonotype was observed a handful of times. J is TRBJ2-1 and V is TRBV3-1; D remains unclear. Germline assignment: CDR1 LGHDT and CDR2 YNNKEL (reference sequence). The CDR3 covers 13 residues. V was clipped by 4 bases and J by 6 bases, with 10 bases between them. The CDR3 DNA sequence: TGTGCCAGCAGCCGGAGAAGCAGCAATGAGCAGTTCTTC. The encoded protein is CASSRRSSNEQFF.

This clonotype was seen many times. This chain connects TRBV30 to TRBJ1-4; TRBD1 is a possible D gene (5 bases). Germline V lookup: CDR1 GTSNPN, CDR2 SVGIG (reference sequence). V lost 0 bases, J lost 7 bases, and 12 bases lay in between. The CDR3 is 14 amino acids. The CDR3: CAWSVTGLGEKLFF. CDR3 sequence (DNA): TGTGCCTGGAGTGTAACAGGTTTAGGTGAAAAACTGTTTTTT.

Ten or more counts support this clonotype. The chain couples TRBV5-1 to TRBJ2-1; 11 positions match TRBD2. V was clipped by 4 bases and J by 2 bases; unmatched bases: 11. There are 18 residues in the CDR3. CDR1 SGHRS and CDR2 YFSETQ come from the germline V gene. Here the CDR3 reads CASSRNIPGLAAYNEQFF. In nucleotides, the CDR3 is TGCGCCAGCAGCCGAAATATCCCGGGACTAGCGGCCTACAATGAGCAGTTCTTC.

This clonotype was counted between two and nine times. The V and J genes are TRBV4-1 and TRBJ2-4; 10 bases align to TRBD2. The CDR3 covers 18 residues. Losses at the gene ends were 0 bases for V and 5 bases for J; bases not matched to a gene: 10. Germline CDR1 is MGHRA and CDR2 is YSYEKL. This CDR3 reads CASSQDFGTSDLENIQYF. The CDR3 nucleotides are TGCGCCAGCAGCCAAGATTTCGGGACTAGCGACTTAGAAAACATTCAGTACTTC.